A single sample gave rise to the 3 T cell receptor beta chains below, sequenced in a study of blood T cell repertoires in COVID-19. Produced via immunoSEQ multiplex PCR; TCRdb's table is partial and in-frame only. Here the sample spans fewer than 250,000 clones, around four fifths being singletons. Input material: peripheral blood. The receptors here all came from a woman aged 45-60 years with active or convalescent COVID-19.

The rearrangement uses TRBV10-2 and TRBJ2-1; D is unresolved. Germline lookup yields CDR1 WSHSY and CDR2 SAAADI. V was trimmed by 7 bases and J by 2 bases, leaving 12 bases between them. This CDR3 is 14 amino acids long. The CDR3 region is CASTIAAAYNEQFF. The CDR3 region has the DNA TGCGCCAGCACCATAGCCGCTGCCTACAATGAGCAGTTCTTC.

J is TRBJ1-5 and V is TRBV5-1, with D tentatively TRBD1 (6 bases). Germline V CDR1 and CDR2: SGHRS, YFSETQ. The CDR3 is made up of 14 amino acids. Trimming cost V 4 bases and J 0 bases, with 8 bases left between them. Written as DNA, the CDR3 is TGCGCCAGCAGCAAGGGGGATAGCAATCAGCCCCAGCATTTT. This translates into CASSKGDSNQPQHF.

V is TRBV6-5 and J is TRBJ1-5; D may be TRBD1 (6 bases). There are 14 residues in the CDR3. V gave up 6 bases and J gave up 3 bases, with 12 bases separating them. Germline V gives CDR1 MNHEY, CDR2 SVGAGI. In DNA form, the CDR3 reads TGTGCCAGCAGCTCCGGGACATACAATCAGCCCCAGCATTTT. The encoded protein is CASSSGTYNQPQHF.